One sample yielded the 21 T cell receptor beta chains listed below, sequenced in a study of cytomegalovirus exposure and HLA in healthy donors. The PCR used 60 Vbeta and 13 Jbeta primers. Libraries were prepared by immunoSEQ multiplex PCR; TCRdb keeps only in-frame clonotypes and omits some of them. The sample totals 180,000 or so clones. The specimen sequenced was PBMCs. The receptors stem from a young woman in good health and CMV-seropositive.

The rearrangement joins TRBV18 to TRBJ2-5; no definite D call. The CDR3 runs to 13 residues. V shed 3 bases and J shed 2 bases, with 7 bases lying between them. Germline V CDR1 and CDR2: KGHSH, LQKENI. The CDR3 loop is CASSPRQQETQYF. The CDR3 coding sequence is TGTGCCAGCTCACCGAGGCAGCAAGAGACCCAGTACTTC.

CDR3: CASSQSWERGHNEQFF. CDR3 nucleotides: TGTGCCAGCAGCCAAAGTTGGGAGCGGGGCCACAATGAGCAGTTCTTC. The chain is built from TRBV4-2 and TRBJ2-1, with 7 bases matching TRBD2. CDR3 size: 16 residues. Germline CDR1 is LGHNA and CDR2 is YNFKEQ. The trim removed 2 bases at V and 5 bases at J, leaving 9 bases unmatched.

The CDR3, as DNA: TGTGCCAGCAGGGTTCAGGGGGCCGGCTCCTACGAGCAGTACTTC. This translates into CASRVQGAGSYEQYF. The genes are TRBV2 and TRBJ2-7; 8 nucleotides agree with TRBD1. Trimming cost V 6 bases and J 0 bases; bases outside gene matches: 7. From germline, CDR1 is SNHLY and CDR2 FYNNEI. This CDR3 spans 15 amino acids.

This chain joins TRBV19 and TRBJ1-2; 8 bases align to TRBD1. V lost 5 bases and J lost 5; bases outside the gene matches: 10. CDR1 and CDR2 (germline): LNHDA, SQIVND (reference sequence). The CDR3 runs to 15 residues. CDR3 protein: CASSGRQGMKYGYTF. CDR3 sequence (DNA): TGTGCCAGTAGTGGAAGACAGGGGATGAAATATGGCTACACCTTC.

A word on this clone: One junction end does not reproduce the germline sequence, and a read error may be involved. This CDR3 is CASSPQLAGFYEQYF. The CDR3 nucleotides are TGTGCTAGCAGCCCCCAACTCGCAGGATTCTACGAGCAGTACTTC. The chain employs TRBV7-7 and TRBJ2-7; D gene ambiguous. Germline V gene lookup returns CDR1 SSHAT and CDR2 FNYEAQ (reference sequence). The CDR3 is 15 amino acids.

This chain joins TRBV5-6 and TRBJ2-5, with D maybe TRBD1 (7 bases). CDR1 and CDR2 from the germline V gene are SGHDT and YYEEEE. This CDR3 is 16 amino acids long. V lost 1 base and J lost 3, with 16 bases in between. Here the CDR3 DNA reads TGTGCCAGCAGCTTGCAGGGGGGAAGGAAGGAAGAGACCCAGTACTTC. Its protein product is CASSLQGGRKEETQYF.

CDR3 sequence (DNA): TGTGCCAGCAGCTTTGCGGCGAACACCGGGGAGCTGTTTTTT. This encodes CASSFAANTGELFF. The chain employs TRBV7-9 and TRBJ2-2; D gene unclear. The CDR3 spans 14 residues. Germline values: CDR1 SEHNR, CDR2 FQNEAQ (reference sequence). V lost 3 bases to trimming and J lost 0 bases, with 5 bases between them.

The gene calls are TRBV13 and TRBJ2-3; TRBD1 might be the D (5 bases). The CDR3 contains 17 residues. V dropped 1 base and J dropped 5 bases, with 19 bases sitting between them. In germline, CDR1 is PRHDT, CDR2 FYEKMQ (reference sequence). The CDR3 region is CASSLVGRTGPRDTQYF. As DNA, the CDR3 is TGTGCCAGCAGCTTAGTGGGGCGGACCGGACCCCGAGATACGCAGTATTTT.

Comment on this clone: The junction departs from germline at one end; a sequencing error may be responsible. This chain uses TRBV19 with TRBJ2-3; 8 bases align to TRBD2. CDR3 size: 14 residues. The germline V gene encodes CDR1 LNHDA and CDR2 SQIVND (reference sequence). DNA for the CDR3: TGTGCCAGTAGGATAGCGGGGAGCACAGATACGCAGTATTTT. This codes for CASRIAGSTDTQYF.

The chain links TRBV6-5 to TRBJ2-1, with D possibly TRBD2 on 5 matching bases. There are 15 residues in the CDR3. CDR1 is MNHEY, CDR2 SVGAGI, per germline. V lost 5 bases to trimming and J lost 10 bases, with 21 bases between them. In DNA form, the CDR3 reads TGTGCCAGCAGTCCCTTCCGGGGAATATGGCACGAGCAGTTCTTC. Protein sequence: CASSPFRGIWHEQFF.

V and J are TRBV28 and TRBJ2-3; possibly TRBD2 for D (5 bases). The CDR3 consists of 17 residues. Deletions cut 5 bases from V and 9 bases from J, with 27 bases between. Germline V gives CDR1 MDHEN, CDR2 SYDVKM. The CDR3 reads CASSPRHLSVGAWTQYF. The CDR3 DNA reads TGTGCCAGCAGTCCACGCCACCTTAGCGTCGGTGCATGGACGCAGTATTTT.

The gene calls are TRBV4-2 and TRBJ1-4; no firm D call. V shed 0 bases and J shed 3 bases, with 11 bases lying between them. Germline V gives CDR1 LGHNA, CDR2 YNFKEQ. The CDR3 has 16 amino acids. CDR3 sequence: CASSQEVGRANEKLFF. The CDR3 DNA follows: TGTGCCAGCAGCCAAGAGGTGGGCAGAGCTAATGAAAAACTGTTTTTT.

The genes are TRBV6-5 and TRBJ2-1; a weak D match, TRBD1 (6 bases). Trimming cost V 2 bases and J 2 bases, with 7 bases left between them. Germline V gene lookup returns CDR1 MNHEY and CDR2 SVGAGI. The CDR3 contains 14 residues. CDR3 loop: CASSYGDTYNEQFF. CDR3 nucleotide sequence: TGTGCCAGCAGTTACGGGGACACCTACAATGAGCAGTTCTTC.

Remarks on this clone: Distinct nucleotide sequences in the sample also encode this CDR3. The rearrangement joins TRBV30 to TRBJ1-1; perhaps TRBD1 as D (5 bases). V was clipped by 3 bases and J by 3 bases, with 11 bases between them. Germline CDR1 GTSNPN, CDR2 SVGIG (reference sequence). The CDR3 length is 13 residues. The CDR3 sequence: CAWSRGGDTEAFF. The CDR3 DNA follows: TGTGCCTGGAGCCGGGGGGGGGACACTGAAGCTTTCTTT.

The J gene is TRBJ2-1, the V gene TRBV2; D not resolved. The germline CDR1 and CDR2 sequences are SNHLY and FYNNEI. The CDR3 length is 13 residues. V lost 1 base, J lost 5 bases, and 6 bases lay in between. CDR3 nucleotide sequence: TGTGCCAGCAGTGAAGAAATCGACAATGAGCAGTTCTTC. This sequence encodes CASSEEIDNEQFF.

This chain links TRBV30 with TRBJ1-6, with D perhaps matching TRBD1 (6 bases). Germline CDR1 is GTSNPN and CDR2 is SVGIG (reference sequence). The CDR3 is made up of 12 amino acids. The CDR3 coding sequence is TGTGCATACGGACAGACAAATTCACCCCTCCACTTT. The encoded protein is CAYGQTNSPLHF.

This chain joins TRBV29-1 and TRBJ1-2; TRBD1 agrees at 7 bases. Germline-derived CDR1 and CDR2 are SQVTM and ANQGSEA. This CDR3 is built from 13 residues. The V segment lost 4 bases and the J segment 8 bases; nucleotides outside the gene matches: 10. The CDR3 nucleotides are TGCAGCGTTGGGGAGCAGGGGGTTAGGGGCTACACCTTC. Encoded protein: CSVGEQGVRGYTF.

Written as DNA, the CDR3 is TGTGCCAGCAGCCGCGGACTAGCGGGGAGCACAGATACGCAGTATTTT. The encoded protein is CASSRGLAGSTDTQYF. This chain connects TRBV5-4 to TRBJ2-3, with 12 bases fitting TRBD2. Per the germline V gene, CDR1 is SGHNT and CDR2 is YYREEE (reference sequence). V was pared by 4 bases and J by 0 bases, with 3 bases of the junction left unmatched. This CDR3 is built from 16 residues. Looking up the rest from reference TRBV5-4 and TRBJ2-3 gives the full variable domain: ETGVTQSPTHLIKTRGQQVTLRCSSQSGHNTVSWYQQALGQGPQFIFQYYREEENGRGNFPPRFSGLQFPNYSSELNVNALELDDSALYLCASSRGLAGSTDTQYFGPGTRLTVL.

The genes are TRBV29-1 and TRBJ1-1; TRBD1 matches at 7 bases. CDR1 and CDR2 from the germline V gene are SQVTM and ANQGSEA. The V and J ends lost 7 bases and 0 bases, in that order; junction bases with no gene match: 2. This CDR3 comprises 12 residues. The DNA for the CDR3 is TGCAGCGCGGGACAGATGAACACTGAAGCTTTCTTT. It yields the protein CSAGQMNTEAFF.

This chain connects TRBV2 to TRBJ2-2; D might be TRBD2 (6 bases). Germline V lookup: CDR1 SNHLY, CDR2 FYNNEI. The V end was cut by 10 bases, the J end by 2 bases, with 17 bases between. The CDR3 spans 15 residues. The CDR3 reads CAITKTSTNTGELFF. DNA for the CDR3: TGTGCCATAACGAAGACTAGTACAAACACCGGGGAGCTGTTTTTT.

The chain is built from TRBV7-2 and TRBJ1-5; D gene uncertain. CDR3 length equals 13 residues. CDR1 is SGHTA and CDR2 is FQGNSA in the germline V gene. V lost 4 bases, J lost 8 bases, and 12 bases lay in between. CDR3 loop: CASSSRRKEPQHF. The CDR3 region has the DNA TGTGCCAGCAGCTCCCGGAGAAAAGAGCCCCAGCATTTT.